What follows is one T cell receptor (beta chain) and its context. Its cognate antigen is unknown. PCR involved 60 Vbeta and 13 Jbeta primers. TCRdb's copy holds only in-frame clones and misses some; the assay was immunoSEQ multiplex PCR. The sample lists some 150,000 clones, around 79% occurring once. This sample is drawn from a study of cytomegalovirus exposure and HLA in healthy donors. General study points: A few CMV-associated chains proved CMV antigen-specific in vitro. Association with HLA alleles at 0.05 false discovery rate was found for 16,951 TCR beta sequences in a later analysis. The authors enumerated roughly 160 TCR beta chains as linked to cytomegalovirus.

Sequencing was performed on PBMCs. The TCR comes from a male donor in good health and CMV-seronegative.

The chain's CDR3 is CAWTRWEGLYEQYF. CDR3 nucleotides: TGTGCCTGGACTAGGTGGGAGGGCCTCTACGAGCAGTACTTC. The J gene is TRBJ2-7, the V gene TRBV30, with 7 bases fitting TRBD2. This CDR3 is 14 amino acids long. Germline trimming cut 4 bases from V and 3 bases from J; bases unmatched to any gene: 9. CDR1 is GTSNPN and CDR2 is SVGIG in the germline V gene (reference sequence). The full variable domain, with the rest looked up from reference TRBV30 and TRBJ2-7, is SQTIHQWPATLVQPVGSPLSLECTVEGTSNPNLYWYRQAAGRGLQLLFYSVGIGQISSEVPQNLSASRPQDRQFILSSKKLLLSDSGFYLCAWTRWEGLYEQYFGPGTRLTVT.